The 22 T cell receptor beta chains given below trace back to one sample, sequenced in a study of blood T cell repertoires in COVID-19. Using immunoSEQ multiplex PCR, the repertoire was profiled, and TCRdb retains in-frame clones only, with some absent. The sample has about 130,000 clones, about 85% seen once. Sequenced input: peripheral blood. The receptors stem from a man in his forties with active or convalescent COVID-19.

The CDR3 sequence: CASRSSNQPQHF. The CDR3 DNA sequence: TGTGCCAGTAGATCGTCCAATCAGCCCCAGCATTTT. This chain connects TRBV19 to TRBJ1-5; D remains ambiguous. The CDR3 has 12 amino acids. Germline V gene sequence: CDR1 LNHDA, CDR2 SQIVND (reference sequence). Trimming stripped 6 bases from V and 3 bases from J, with 6 bases between.

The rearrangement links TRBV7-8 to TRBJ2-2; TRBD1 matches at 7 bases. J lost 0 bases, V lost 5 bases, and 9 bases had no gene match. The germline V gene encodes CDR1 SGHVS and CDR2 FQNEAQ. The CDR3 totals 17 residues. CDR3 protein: CASSGRDSYTNTGELFF. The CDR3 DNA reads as TGTGCCAGCAGCGGACGGGACAGCTACACGAACACCGGGGAGCTGTTTTTT.

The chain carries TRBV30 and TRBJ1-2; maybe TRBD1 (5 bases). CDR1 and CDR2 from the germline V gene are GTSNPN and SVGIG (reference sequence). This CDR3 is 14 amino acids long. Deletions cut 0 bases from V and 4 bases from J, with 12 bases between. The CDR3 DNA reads TGTGCCTGGAGTGTCAGGGCAGGGATCTATGGCTACACCTTC. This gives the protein CAWSVRAGIYGYTF.

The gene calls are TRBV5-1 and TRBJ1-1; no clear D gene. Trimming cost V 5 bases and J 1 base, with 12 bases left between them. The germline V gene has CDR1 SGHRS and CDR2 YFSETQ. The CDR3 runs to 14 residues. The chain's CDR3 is CASSSGVANTEAFF. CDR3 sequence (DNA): TGCGCCAGCAGTTCCGGGGTGGCGAACACTGAAGCTTTCTTT.

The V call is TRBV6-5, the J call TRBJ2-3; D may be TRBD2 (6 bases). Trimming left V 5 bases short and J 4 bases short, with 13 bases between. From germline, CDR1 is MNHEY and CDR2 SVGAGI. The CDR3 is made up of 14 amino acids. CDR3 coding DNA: TGTGCCAGCAGTCAGTCTCCGGGGGCAGATACGCAGTATTTT. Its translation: CASSQSPGADTQYF.

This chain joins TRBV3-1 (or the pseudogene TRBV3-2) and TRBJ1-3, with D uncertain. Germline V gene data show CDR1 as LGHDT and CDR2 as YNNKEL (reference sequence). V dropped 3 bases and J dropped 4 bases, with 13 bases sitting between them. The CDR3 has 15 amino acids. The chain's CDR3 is CASSQREQTGNTIYF. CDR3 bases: TGTGCCAGCAGCCAGCGGGAACAGACAGGAAACACCATATATTTT.

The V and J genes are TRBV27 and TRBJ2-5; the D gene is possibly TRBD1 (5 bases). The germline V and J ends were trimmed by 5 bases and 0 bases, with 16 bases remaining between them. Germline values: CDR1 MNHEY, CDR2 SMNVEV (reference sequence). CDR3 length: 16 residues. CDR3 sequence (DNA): TGTGCCAGCAGTCTACCGAGCAGGGCCAACCAAGAGACCCAGTACTTC. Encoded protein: CASSLPSRANQETQYF.

CDR3 in amino acids: CASSFSGTAKTGEAFF. CDR3 nucleotide sequence: TGTGCCAGCAGCTTTAGCGGGACCGCAAAAACCGGTGAAGCTTTCTTT. The chain couples TRBV7-2 to TRBJ1-1; D possibly corresponds to TRBD1 (5 bases). Trimming removed 3 bases from V and 7 bases from J, with 21 bases in between. Germline V gene data show CDR1 as SGHTA and CDR2 as FQGNSA. The CDR3 totals 16 residues.

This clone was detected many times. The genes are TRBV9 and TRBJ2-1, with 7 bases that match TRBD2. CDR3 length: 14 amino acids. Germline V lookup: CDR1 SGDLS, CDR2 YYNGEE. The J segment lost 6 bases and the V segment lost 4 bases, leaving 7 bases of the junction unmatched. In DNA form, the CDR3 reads TGTGCCAGCAGCCCTCCCTCGGGAGGCAATGAGCAGTTCTTC. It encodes CASSPPSGGNEQFF.

The CDR3 bases are TGTGCCAGCAATACCGGGACAGGGATTTTCTACGAGCAGTACTTC. This encodes CASNTGTGIFYEQYF. The rearrangement uses TRBV7-2 and TRBJ2-7; 9 bases match TRBD1. The CDR3 totals 15 residues. The junction had 10 bases not matched to a gene; V was cut back by 7 bases and J by 3 bases. Germline V gene lookup returns CDR1 SGHTA and CDR2 FQGNSA.

Here the CDR3 reads CASSPTGGVSPLHF. In DNA, the CDR3 is TGTGCCAGCTCACCCACCGGGGGGGTTTCACCCCTCCACTTT. The chain combines TRBV18 with TRBJ1-6; possible D gene TRBD1, 5 bases. Trimming left V 3 bases short and J 9 bases short, with 12 bases between. Looked up from germline, CDR1 is KGHSH and CDR2 is LQKENI. CDR3 size: 14 residues.

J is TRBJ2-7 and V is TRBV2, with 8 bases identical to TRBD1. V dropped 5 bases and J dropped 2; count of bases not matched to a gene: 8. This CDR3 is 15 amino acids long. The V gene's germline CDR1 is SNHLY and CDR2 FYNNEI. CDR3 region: CASSPTGGSTYEQYF. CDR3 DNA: TGTGCCAGCAGTCCAACAGGGGGTTCGACCTACGAGCAGTACTTC.

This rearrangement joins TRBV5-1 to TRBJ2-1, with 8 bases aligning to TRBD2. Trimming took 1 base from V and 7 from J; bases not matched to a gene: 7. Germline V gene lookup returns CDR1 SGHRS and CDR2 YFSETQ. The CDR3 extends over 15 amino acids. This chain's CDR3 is CASSLLPGGQNEQFF. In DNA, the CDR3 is TGCGCCAGCAGCTTGCTACCGGGGGGGCAAAATGAGCAGTTCTTC.

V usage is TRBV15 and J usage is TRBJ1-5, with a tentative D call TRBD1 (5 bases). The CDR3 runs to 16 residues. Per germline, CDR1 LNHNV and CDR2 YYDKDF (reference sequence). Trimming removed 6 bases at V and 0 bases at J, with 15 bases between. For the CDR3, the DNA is TGTGCCACCAGAGTCAGCGGGACGGTTAGCAATCAGCCCCAGCATTTT. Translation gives CATRVSGTVSNQPQHF.

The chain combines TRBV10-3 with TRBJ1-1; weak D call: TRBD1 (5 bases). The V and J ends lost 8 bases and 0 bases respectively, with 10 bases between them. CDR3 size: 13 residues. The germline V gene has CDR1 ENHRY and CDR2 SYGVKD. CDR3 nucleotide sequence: TGTGCCATCGTACAACAGGTGAACACTGAAGCTTTCTTT. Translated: CAIVQQVNTEAFF.

CDR3 DNA sequence: TGCAGTGCTAGTGAGCGGGGGTACGAGCAGTACTTC. Translating it yields CSASERGYEQYF. V and J are TRBV20-1 and TRBJ2-7, with 8 bases that match TRBD2. CDR3 length: 12 residues. The V and J ends lost 3 bases and 4 bases, in that order; junction bases with no gene match: 2. The germline V gene encodes CDR1 DFQATT and CDR2 SNEGSKA (reference sequence).

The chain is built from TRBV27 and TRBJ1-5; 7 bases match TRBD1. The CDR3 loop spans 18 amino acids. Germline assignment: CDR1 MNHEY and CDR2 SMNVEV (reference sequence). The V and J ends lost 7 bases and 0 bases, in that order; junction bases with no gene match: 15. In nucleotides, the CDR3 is TGTGCCAGCAAAACGAAGACGGGACAGTCTAATAGCAATCAGCCCCAGCATTTT. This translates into CASKTKTGQSNSNQPQHF.

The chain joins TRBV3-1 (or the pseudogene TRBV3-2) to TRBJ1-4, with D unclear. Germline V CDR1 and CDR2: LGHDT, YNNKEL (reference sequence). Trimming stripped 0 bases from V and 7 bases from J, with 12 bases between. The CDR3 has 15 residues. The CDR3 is CASSQDGRAGEKLFF. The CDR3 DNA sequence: TGTGCCAGCAGCCAAGATGGGAGGGCGGGTGAAAAACTGTTTTTT.

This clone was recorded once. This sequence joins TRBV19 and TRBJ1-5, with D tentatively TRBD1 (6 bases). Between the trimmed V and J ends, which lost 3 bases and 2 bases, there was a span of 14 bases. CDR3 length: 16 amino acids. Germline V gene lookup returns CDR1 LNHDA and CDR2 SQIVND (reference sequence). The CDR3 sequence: CASSIKQGNGNQPQHF. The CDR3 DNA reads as TGTGCCAGTAGTATCAAACAGGGAAATGGCAATCAGCCCCAGCATTTT.

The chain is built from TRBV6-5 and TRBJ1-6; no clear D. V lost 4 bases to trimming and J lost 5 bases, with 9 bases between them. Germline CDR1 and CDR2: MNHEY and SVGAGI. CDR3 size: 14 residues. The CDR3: CASSWWRDNSPLHF. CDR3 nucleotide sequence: TGTGCCAGCAGTTGGTGGAGGGATAATTCACCCCTCCACTTT.

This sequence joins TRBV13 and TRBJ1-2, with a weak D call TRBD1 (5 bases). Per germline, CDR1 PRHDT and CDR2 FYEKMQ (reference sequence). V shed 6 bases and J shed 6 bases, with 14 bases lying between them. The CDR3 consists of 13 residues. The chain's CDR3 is CASSLTRGDGYTF. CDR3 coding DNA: TGTGCCAGCAGTCTAACAAGGGGCGATGGCTACACCTTC. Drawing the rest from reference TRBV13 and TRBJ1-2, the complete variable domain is AAGVIQSPRHLIKEKRETATLKCYPIPRHDTVYWYQQGPGQDPQFLISFYEKMQSDKGSIPDRFSAQQFSDYHSELNMSSLELGDSALYFCASSLTRGDGYTFGSGTRLTVV.

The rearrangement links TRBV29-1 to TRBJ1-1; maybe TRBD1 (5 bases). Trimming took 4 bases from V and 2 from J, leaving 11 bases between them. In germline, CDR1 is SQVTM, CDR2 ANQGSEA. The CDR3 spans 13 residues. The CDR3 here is CSVVRQINTEAFF. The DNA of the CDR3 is TGCAGCGTTGTAAGACAGATCAACACTGAAGCTTTCTTT.